Sequencing of this T cell receptor beta chain was carried out in a study of glioma-infiltrating T cells after dendritic cell vaccination. Whole-study context: Dendritic cell vaccination trial patients had either newly diagnosed or recurrent glioblastoma. Autologous tumor lysate-pulsed dendritic cell vaccination was given between about 2003 and 2013. Monocyte-derived dendritic cells, cultured roughly 7 days with IL-4 and GM-CSF, were pulsed with autologous tumor lysate.

The germline CDR1 and CDR2 sequences are SGHNT and YYREEE (reference sequence). This CDR3 spans 14 amino acids. With V trimmed by 4 bases and J by 5 bases, 4 bases remained unmatched. The time point denotes: after dendritic cell vaccination, including at tumor progression/relapse. Clones were read by immunoSEQ multiplex PCR, and TCRdb kept only the in-frame ones, dropping some. The sample has 90,000 to 95,000 clones, roughly four fifths seen once. The sequence was obtained from a human donor with glioblastoma. V usage is TRBV5-4 and J usage is TRBJ2-5; 11 bases agree with TRBD1. The source material was blood, sampled after dendritic cell vaccination. Here the CDR3 reads CASSGQGATETQYF. The CDR3 nucleotides are TGTGCCAGCAGCGGACAGGGGGCGACGGAGACCCAGTACTTC.